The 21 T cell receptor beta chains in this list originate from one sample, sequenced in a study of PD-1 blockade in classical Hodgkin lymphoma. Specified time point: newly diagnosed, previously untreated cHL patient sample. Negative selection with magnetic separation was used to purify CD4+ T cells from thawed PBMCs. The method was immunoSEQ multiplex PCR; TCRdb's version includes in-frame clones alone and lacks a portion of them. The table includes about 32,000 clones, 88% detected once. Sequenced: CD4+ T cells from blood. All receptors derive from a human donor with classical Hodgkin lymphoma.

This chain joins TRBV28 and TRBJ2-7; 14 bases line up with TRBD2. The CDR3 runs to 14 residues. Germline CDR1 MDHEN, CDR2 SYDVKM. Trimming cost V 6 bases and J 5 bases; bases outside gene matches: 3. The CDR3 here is CASRPGLAGDEQYF. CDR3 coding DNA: TGTGCCAGCAGACCGGGACTAGCGGGAGACGAGCAGTACTTC.

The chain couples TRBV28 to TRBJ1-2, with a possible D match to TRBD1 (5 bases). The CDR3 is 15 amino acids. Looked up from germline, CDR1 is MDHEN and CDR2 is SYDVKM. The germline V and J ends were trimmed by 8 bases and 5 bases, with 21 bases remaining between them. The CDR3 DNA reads TGTGCCAGCGATCCTTTCGGAAGGGCAGGGTATGGCTACACCTTC. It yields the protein CASDPFGRAGYGYTF.

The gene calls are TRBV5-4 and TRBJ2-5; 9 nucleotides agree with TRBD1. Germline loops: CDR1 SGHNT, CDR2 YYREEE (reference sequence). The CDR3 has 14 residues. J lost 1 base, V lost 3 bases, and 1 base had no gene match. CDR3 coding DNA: TGTGCCAGCAGCTCGACAGGGGGCCAAGAGACCCAGTACTTC. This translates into CASSSTGGQETQYF.

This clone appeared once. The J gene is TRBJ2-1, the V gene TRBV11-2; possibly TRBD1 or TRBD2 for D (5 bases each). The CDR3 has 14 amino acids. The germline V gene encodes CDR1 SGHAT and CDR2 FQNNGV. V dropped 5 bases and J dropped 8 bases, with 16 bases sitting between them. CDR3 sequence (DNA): TGTGCCAGCAGCCTCGGGGCCGAGATCTATGAGCAGTTCTTC. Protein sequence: CASSLGAEIYEQFF. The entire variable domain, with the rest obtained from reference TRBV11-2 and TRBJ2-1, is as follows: EAGVAQSPRYKIIEKRQSVAFWCNPISGHATLYWYQQILGQGPKLLIQFQNNGVVDDSQLPKDRFSAERLKGVDSTLKIQPAKLEDSAVYLCASSLGAEIYEQFFGPGTRLTVL.

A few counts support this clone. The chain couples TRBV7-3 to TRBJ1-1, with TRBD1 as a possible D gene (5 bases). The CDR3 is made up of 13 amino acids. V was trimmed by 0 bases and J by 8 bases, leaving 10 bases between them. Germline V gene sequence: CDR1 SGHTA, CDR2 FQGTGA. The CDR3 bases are TGTGCCAGCAGCTTAACGGGGCCACGGGAAGCTTTCTTT. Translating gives CASSLTGPREAFF.

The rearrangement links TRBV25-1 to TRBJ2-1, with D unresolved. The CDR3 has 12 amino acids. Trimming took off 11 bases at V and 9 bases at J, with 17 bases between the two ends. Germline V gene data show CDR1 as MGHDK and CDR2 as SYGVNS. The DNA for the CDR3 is TGTGCCGCATCTCCGGCAGGCCTTGAGCAGTTCTTC. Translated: CAASPAGLEQFF.

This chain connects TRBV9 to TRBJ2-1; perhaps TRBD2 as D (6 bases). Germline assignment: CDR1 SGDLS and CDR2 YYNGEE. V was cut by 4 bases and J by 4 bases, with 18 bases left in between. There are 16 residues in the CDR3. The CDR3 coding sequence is TGTGCCAGCAGCACCTCGAGCCGTGGGGGGTACAATGAGCAGTTCTTC. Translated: CASSTSSRGGYNEQFF.

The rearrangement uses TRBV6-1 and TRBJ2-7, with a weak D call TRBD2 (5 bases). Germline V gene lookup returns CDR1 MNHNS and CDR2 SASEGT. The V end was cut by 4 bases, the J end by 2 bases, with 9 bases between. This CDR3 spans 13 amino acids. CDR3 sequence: CASSVSETYEQYV. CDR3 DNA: TGTGCCAGCAGTGTTAGCGAGACCTACGAGCAGTACGTC.

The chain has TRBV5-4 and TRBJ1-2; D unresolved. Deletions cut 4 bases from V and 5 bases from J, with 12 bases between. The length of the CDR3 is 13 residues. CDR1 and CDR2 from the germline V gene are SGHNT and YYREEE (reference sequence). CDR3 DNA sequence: TGTGCCAGCAGCGTCGACGGATTATATGGCTACACCTTC. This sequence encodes CASSVDGLYGYTF.

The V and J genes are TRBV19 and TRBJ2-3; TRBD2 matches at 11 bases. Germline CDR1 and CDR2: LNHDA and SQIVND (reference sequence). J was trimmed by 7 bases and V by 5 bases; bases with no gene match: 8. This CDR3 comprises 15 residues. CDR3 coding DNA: TGTGCCAGTAGTTCCTTAGCGGGAGGGCCACATACGCAGTATTTT. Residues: CASSSLAGGPHTQYF. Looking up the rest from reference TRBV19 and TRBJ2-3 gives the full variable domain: DGGITQSPKYLFRKEGQNVTLSCEQNLNHDAMYWYRQDPGQGLRLIYYSQIVNDFQKGDIAEGYSVSREKKESFPLTVTSAQKNPTAFYLCASSSLAGGPHTQYFGPGTRLTVL.

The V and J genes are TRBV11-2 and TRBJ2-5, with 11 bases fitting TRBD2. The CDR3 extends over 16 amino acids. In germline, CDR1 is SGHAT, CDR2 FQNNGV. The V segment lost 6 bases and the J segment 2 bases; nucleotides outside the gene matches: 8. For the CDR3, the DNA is TGTGCCAGCAGTGTAGGAATAGCGGGAGGGCAAGAGACCCAGTACTTC. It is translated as CASSVGIAGGQETQYF.

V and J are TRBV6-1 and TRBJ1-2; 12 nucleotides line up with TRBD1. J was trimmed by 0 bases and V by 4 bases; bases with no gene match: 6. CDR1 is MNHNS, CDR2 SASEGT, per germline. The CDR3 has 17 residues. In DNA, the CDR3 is TGTGCCAGCAGTGCCGGGACAGGGGGCAGAGCTAACTATGGCTACACCTTC. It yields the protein CASSAGTGGRANYGYTF.

The CDR3 DNA reads TGTGCCAGCAAGCGGGGTACTTCTAGCAATCAGCCCCAGCATTTT. Protein sequence: CASKRGTSSNQPQHF. The chain uses TRBV28 and TRBJ1-5; D is unclear. Germline lookup yields CDR1 MDHEN and CDR2 SYDVKM. Between the trimmed V and J ends, which lost 7 bases and 0 bases, there was a span of 13 bases. The CDR3 covers 15 residues.

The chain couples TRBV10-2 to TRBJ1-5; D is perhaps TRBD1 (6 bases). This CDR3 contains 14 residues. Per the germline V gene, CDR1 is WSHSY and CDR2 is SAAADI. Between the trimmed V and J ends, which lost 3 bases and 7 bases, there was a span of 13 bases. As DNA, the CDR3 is TGCGCCAGCAGTGACCGGACAGAGCAACAGCCCCAGCATTTT. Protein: CASSDRTEQQPQHF.

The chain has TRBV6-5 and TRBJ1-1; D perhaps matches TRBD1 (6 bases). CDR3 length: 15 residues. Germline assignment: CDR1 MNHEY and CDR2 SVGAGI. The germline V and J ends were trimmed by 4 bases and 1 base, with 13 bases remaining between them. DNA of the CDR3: TGTGCCAGCAGTTCCCCAGCAGGGGAGAACACTGAAGCTTTCTTT. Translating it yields CASSSPAGENTEAFF.

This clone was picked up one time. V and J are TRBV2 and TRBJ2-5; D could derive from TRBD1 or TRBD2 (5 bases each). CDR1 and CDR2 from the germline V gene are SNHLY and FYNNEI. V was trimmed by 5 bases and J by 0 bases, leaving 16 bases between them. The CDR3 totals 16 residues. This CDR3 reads CASSPGTDRNQETQYF. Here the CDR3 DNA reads TGTGCCAGCAGTCCCGGGACGGATAGGAACCAAGAGACCCAGTACTTC.

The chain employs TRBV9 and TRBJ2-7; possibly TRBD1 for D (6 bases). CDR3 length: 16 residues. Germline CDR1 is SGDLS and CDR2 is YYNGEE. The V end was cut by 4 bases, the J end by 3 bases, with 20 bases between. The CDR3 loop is CASSPSPFLQGYEQYF. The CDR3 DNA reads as TGTGCCAGCAGCCCCTCCCCCTTCCTACAGGGCTACGAGCAGTACTTC. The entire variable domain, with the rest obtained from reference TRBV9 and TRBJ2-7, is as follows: DSGVTQTPKHLITATGQRVTLRCSPRSGDLSVYWYQQSLDQGLQFLIQYYNGEERAKGNILERFSAQQFPDLHSELNLSSLELGDSALYFCASSPSPFLQGYEQYFGPGTRLTVT.

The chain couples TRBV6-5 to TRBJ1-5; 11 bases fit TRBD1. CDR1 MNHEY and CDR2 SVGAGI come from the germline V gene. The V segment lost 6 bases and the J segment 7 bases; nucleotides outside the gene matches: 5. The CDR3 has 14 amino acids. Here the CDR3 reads CASSRDRGDQPQHF. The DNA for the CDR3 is TGTGCCAGCAGCCGGGACAGGGGGGACCAGCCCCAGCATTTT.

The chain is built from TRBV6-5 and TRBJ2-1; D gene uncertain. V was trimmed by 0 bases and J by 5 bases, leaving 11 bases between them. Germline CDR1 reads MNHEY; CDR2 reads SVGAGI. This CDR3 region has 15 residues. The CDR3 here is CASSYSNPGDNEQFF. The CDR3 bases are TGTGCCAGCAGTTACTCGAACCCCGGAGACAATGAGCAGTTCTTC.

The CDR3 DNA follows: TGTGCCAGCAGCCGCAGGGAGCTGAGCACAGATACGCAGTATTTT. This encodes CASSRRELSTDTQYF. The rearrangement joins TRBV5-6 to TRBJ2-3, with D perhaps being TRBD1 or TRBD2 (5 bases each). This CDR3 has 15 residues. Germline V gene data show CDR1 as SGHDT and CDR2 as YYEEEE. Trimming took off 4 bases at V and 0 bases at J, with 12 bases between the two ends.

The CDR3 DNA sequence: TGTGCCAGTAGTGTAAAGGTGAACTATGGCTACACCTTC. Translation gives CASSVKVNYGYTF. The genes are TRBV19 and TRBJ1-2; D is uncertain. CDR1 is LNHDA, CDR2 SQIVND, per germline (reference sequence). Trimming took 5 bases from V and 2 from J, leaving 9 bases between them. CDR3 length equals 13 residues.